This T cell receptor beta chain appears in the sequencing data of a study of CD8+ T cells in alopecia areata. Study-level information: Among treated patients, oral tofacitinib was administered at 5 to 10 mg twice daily. General study results and limits: Sequence data from scalp samples additionally include resident alphabeta T cells of normal skin. Compared with normal scalp, lesional scalp had higher clonality and more expanded CD8+ clones.

Specimens obtained from alopecia areata patients comprised lesional scalp punch biopsies and peripheral blood. Turning to this clone: Its specificity is unknown.

Germline CDR1 and CDR2: SGHTA and FQGNSA. J gave up 1 base and V 8 bases, and 10 bases lay outside the gene matches. The CDR3 sequence is 16 residues long. cDNA prepared by RNA extraction and subsequent reverse transcription served as the template for sequencing. The method was immunoSEQ multiplex PCR; TCRdb's version includes in-frame clones alone and lacks a portion of them. The table shows about 160,000 clones, with over 70% occurring only once. Source: CD8+ T cells sorted from blood, taken at week 0. The clonotype originates from a human donor with alopecia areata. The chain joins TRBV7-2 to TRBJ1-2; the match to TRBD1 covers 10 bases. CDR3 nucleotide sequence: TGTGCCAGCCCCTCCCCCCGGACAGGGGGTAACTATGGCTACACCTTC. Its translation: CASPSPRTGGNYGYTF.